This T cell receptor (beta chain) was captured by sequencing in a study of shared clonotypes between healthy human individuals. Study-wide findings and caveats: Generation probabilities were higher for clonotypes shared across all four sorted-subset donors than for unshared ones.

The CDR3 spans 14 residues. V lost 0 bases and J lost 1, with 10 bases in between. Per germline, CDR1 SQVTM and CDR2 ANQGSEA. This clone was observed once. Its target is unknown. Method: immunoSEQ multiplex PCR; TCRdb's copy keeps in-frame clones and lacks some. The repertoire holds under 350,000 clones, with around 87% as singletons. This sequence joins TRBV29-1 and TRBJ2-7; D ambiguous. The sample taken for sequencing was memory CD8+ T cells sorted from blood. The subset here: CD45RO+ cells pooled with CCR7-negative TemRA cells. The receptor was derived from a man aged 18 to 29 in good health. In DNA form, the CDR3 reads TGCAGCGTTGAAGATCAGAACATTTCCTACGAGCAGTACTTC. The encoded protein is CSVEDQNISYEQYF.